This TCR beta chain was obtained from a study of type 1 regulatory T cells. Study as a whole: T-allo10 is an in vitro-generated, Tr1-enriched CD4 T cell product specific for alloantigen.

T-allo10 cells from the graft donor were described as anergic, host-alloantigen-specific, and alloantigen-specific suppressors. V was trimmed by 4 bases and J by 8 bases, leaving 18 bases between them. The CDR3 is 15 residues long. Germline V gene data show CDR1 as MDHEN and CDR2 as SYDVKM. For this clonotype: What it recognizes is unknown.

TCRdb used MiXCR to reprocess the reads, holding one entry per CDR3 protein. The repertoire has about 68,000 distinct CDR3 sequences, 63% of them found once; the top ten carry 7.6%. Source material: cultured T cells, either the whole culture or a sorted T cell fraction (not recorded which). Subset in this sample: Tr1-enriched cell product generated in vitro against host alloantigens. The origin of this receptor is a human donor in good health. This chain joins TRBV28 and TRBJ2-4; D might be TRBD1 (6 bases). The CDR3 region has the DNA TGTGCCAGCAGTTGGACGGACAGAAGGGTAGACATTCAGTACTTC. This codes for CASSWTDRRVDIQYF. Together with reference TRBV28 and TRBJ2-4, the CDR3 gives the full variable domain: DVKVTQSSRYLVKRTGEKVFLECVQDMDHENMFWYRQDPGLGLRLIYFSYDVKMKEKGDIPEGYSVSREKKERFSLILESASTNQTSMYLCASSWTDRRVDIQYFGAGTRLSVL.